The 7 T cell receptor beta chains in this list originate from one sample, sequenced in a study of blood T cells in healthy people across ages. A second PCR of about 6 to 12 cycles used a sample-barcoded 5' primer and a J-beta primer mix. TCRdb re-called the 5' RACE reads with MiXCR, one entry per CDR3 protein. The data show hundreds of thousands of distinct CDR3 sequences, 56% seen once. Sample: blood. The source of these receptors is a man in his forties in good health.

CDR3 sequence reads: CSVREEKLFF. CDR3 DNA: TGCAGCGTGCGGGAAGAAAAACTGTTTTTT. This rearrangement joins TRBV29-1 to TRBJ1-4; D is ambiguous. The CDR3 contains 10 residues. The germline CDR1 and CDR2 sequences are SQVTM and ANQGSEA. V shed 6 bases and J shed 8 bases, with 7 bases lying between them.

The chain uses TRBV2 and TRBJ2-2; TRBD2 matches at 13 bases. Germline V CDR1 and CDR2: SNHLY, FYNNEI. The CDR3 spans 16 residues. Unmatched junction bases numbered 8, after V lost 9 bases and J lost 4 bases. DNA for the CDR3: TGTGCCAGTACTTGGGGACTAGCGGGGATCACCGGGGAGCTGTTTTTT. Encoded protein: CASTWGLAGITGELFF.

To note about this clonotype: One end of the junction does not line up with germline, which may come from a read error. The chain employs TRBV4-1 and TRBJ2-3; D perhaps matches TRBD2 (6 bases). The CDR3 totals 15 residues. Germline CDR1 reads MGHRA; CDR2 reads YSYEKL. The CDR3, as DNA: TGCGCCAACAGCCAAGATCGGGGGAAGGGAGATACGCAGTATTTT. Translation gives CANSQDRGKGDTQYF.

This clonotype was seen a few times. In DNA, the CDR3 is TGTGCCAGCAGCCTCAGACAGGGGGCGAATGAAAAACTGTTTTTT. Its protein is CASSLRQGANEKLFF. The J gene is TRBJ1-4, the V gene TRBV9; 10 positions match TRBD1. Germline V gene data show CDR1 as SGDLS and CDR2 as YYNGEE. J was trimmed by 5 bases and V by 4 bases; bases with no gene match: 5. The CDR3 extends over 15 amino acids. The full variable domain, its missing parts supplied by reference TRBV9 and TRBJ1-4, is DSGVTQTPKHLITATGQRVTLRCSPRSGDLSVYWYQQSLDQGLQFLIQYYNGEERAKGNILERFSAQQFPDLHSELNLSSLELGDSALYFCASSLRQGANEKLFFGSGTQLSVL.

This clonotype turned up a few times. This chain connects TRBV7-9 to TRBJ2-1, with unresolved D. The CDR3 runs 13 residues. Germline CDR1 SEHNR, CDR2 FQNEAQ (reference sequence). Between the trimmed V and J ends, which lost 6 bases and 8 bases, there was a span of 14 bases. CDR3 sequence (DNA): TGTGCCAGCAGGGATCCGGTAGGCGATGAGCAGTTCTTC. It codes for CASRDPVGDEQFF.

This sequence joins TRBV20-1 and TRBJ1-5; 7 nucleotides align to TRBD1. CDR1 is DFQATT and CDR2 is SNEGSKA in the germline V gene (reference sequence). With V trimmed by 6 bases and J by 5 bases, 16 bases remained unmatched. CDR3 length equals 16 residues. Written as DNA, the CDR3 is TGCAGTGCCTCGGGACAGCTGTCGGGGTACGATCAGCCCCAGCATTTT. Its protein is CSASGQLSGYDQPQHF.

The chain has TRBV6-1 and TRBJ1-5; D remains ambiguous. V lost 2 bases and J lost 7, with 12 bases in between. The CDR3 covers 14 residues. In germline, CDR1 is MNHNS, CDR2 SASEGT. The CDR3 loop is CASSEFHPGQPQHF. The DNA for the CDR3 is TGTGCCAGCAGTGAATTCCACCCGGGACAGCCCCAGCATTTT.